This T cell receptor beta chain was identified in a study of PD-1 blockade in classical Hodgkin lymphoma. Study-wide results and limits: When set against healthy donors, newly diagnosed patients were reported to show lower baseline TCR diversity.

In regard to this clone: What it recognizes is unknown.

CDR1 and CDR2 (germline): SGHTA, FQGNSA. This CDR3 comprises 14 residues. Trimming removed 5 bases from V and 7 bases from J, with 17 bases in between. Here immunoSEQ multiplex PCR was the method, and the copy in TCRdb shows in-frame clones only, minus some. The repertoire includes about 30,000 clones, about 86% of them detected once, and roughly 0.75% sits in the top ten. Time point indicated: cycle 4 day 1 (C4D1), after less than seven weeks of nivolumab. Every single patient, without exception, relapsed after autologous stem cell transplantation, and brentuximab vedotin exposure varied. Magnetic negative selection purified CD4+ T cells from thawed PBMCs.

This receptor was obtained from a human donor with classical Hodgkin lymphoma. Here the sequenced sample was CD4+ T cells from blood, taken before the fourth cycle of nivolumab. The chain is built from TRBV7-2 and TRBJ2-5; D may be TRBD1 (6 bases). The DNA of the CDR3 is TGTGCCAGCAGCAGGGGGAACGGGCCCCGGACCCAGTACTTC. As protein: CASSRGNGPRTQYF.